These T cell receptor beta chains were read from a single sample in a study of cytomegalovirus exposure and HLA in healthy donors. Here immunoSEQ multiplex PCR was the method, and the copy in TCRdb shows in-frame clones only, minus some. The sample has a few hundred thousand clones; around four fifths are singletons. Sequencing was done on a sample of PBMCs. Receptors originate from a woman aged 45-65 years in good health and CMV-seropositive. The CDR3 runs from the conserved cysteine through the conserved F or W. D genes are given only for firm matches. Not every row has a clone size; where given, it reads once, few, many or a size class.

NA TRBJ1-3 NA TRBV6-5 CASRKPEGGNTIYF TGTGCCAGCAGGAAGCCGGAGGGTGGAAACACCATATATTTT
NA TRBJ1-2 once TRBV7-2 CASSLGSLNYGYTF TGTGCCAGCAGCTTAGGAAGCCTTAACTATGGCTACACCTTC
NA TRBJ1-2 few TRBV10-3 CAISAGSDGYTF TGTGCCATCAGTGCAGGTAGTGATGGCTACACCTTC
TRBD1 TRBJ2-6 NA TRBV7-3 CASSPRGAGTGRLSGANVLTF TGTGCCAGCAGCCCCCGGGGGGCCGGGACAGGGCGACTCTCTGGGGCCAACGTCCTGACTTTC
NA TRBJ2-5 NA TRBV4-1 CASSPRWSPGQQETQYF TGCGCCAGCAGCCCCAGGTGGAGCCCCGGACAACAAGAGACCCAGTACTTC
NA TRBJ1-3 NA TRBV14 CASSQAPPRGGNTIYF TGTGCCAGCAGCCAAGCGCCCCCGCGGGGAGGAAACACCATATATTTT
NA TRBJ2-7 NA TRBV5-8 CASSLATGDIISYEQYF TGTGCCAGCAGCTTGGCCACGGGGGATATCATCTCCTACGAGCAGTACTTC
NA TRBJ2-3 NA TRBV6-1 CASSTLTGHDTQYF TGTGCCAGCAGTACTCTCACAGGCCACGATACGCAGTATTTT
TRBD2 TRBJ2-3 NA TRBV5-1 CASSLEAGGSDTQYF TGCGCCAGCAGCTTGGAAGCGGGGGGGTCAGATACGCAGTATTTT
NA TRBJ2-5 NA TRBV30 CAWATAHQETQYF TGTGCCTGGGCTACCGCCCACCAAGAGACCCAGTACTTC
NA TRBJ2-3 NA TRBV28 CASSSDSNTDTQYF TGTGCCAGCAGTTCGGACTCTAACACAGATACGCAGTATTTT
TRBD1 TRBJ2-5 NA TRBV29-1 CSVSPGQGQETQYF TGCAGCGTTTCGCCGGGACAGGGCCAAGAGACCCAGTACTTC
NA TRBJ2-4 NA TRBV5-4 CASTQLGGPSKNIQYF TGTGCCAGCACTCAACTGGGGGGGCCGTCCAAAAACATTCAGTACTTC
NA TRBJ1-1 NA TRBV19 CASRGQQNTEAFF TGTGCCAGCCGAGGACAGCAGAACACTGAAGCTTTCTTT
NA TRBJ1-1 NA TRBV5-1 CASSFTANTEAFF TGCGCCAGCAGCTTTACAGCGAACACTGAAGCTTTCTTT
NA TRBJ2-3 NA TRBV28 CASGGGVGTGADTQYF TGTGCCAGCGGCGGGGGGGTCGGGACAGGGGCAGATACGCAGTATTTT
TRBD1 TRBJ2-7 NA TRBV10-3 CAISDLTGPTYEQYF TGTGCCATCAGTGACTTGACAGGGCCCACCTACGAGCAGTACTTC
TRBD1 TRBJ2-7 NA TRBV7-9 CASSFLDRSSYEQYF TGTGCCAGCAGCTTTTTGGACAGGTCTTCCTACGAGCAGTACTTC
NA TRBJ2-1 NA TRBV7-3 CASSSRGSDYNEQFF TGTGCCAGCAGCTCCCGGGGGTCCGACTACAATGAGCAGTTCTTC
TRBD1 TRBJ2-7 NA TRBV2 CASSADREYEQYF TGTGCCAGCAGTGCGGACAGGGAGTACGAGCAGTACTTC
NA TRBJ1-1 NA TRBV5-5 CASNRVNTEAFF TGTGCCAGTAACAGGGTGAACACTGAAGCTTTCTTT
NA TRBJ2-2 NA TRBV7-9 CASSKTGNTGELFF TGTGCCAGCAGCAAGACAGGGAACACCGGGGAGCTGTTTTTT
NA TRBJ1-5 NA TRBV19 CASKFTGTNLPQHF TGTGCCAGTAAGTTCACAGGAACTAATCTGCCCCAGCATTTT
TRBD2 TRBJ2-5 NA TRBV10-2 CASRRAGGLQETQYF TGCGCCAGCAGACGAGCGGGGGGACTCCAAGAGACCCAGTACTTC
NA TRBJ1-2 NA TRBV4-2 CASSQPPEGGYTF TGTGCCAGCAGCCAACCTCCGGAGGGTGGCTACACCTTC
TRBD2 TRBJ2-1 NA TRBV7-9 CSSSSFRLAWQFF TGTTCCAGCAGCTCCTTCCGACTAGCGTGGCAGTTCTTC
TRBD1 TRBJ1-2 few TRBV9 CASSHNNYRGGYGYTF TGTGCCAGCAGCCATAACAACTACAGGGGTGGCTATGGCTACACCTTC
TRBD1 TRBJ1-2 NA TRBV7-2 CASSFAGGGIYGYTF TGTGCCAGCAGCTTCGCAGGGGGCGGTATCTATGGCTACACCTTC
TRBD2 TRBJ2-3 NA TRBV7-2 CASSFAPSGGADTQYF TGTGCCAGCAGCTTCGCTCCTAGCGGGGGGGCAGATACGCAGTATTTT
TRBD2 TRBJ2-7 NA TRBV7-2 CASSEGLAGVVEQYF TGTGCCAGCAGCGAGGGACTAGCGGGGGTAGTCGAGCAGTACTTC
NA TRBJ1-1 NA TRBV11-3 CASSLNRGTQEAFF TGTGCCAGCAGCTTGAATAGGGGCACCCAGGAAGCTTTCTTT
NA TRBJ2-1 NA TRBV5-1 CASSLANYNEQFF TGCGCCAGCAGCTTGGCCAACTACAATGAGCAGTTCTTC
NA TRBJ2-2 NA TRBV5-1 CASEFTSGTGELFF TGCGCCAGCGAATTTACTAGTGGCACCGGGGAGCTGTTTTTT
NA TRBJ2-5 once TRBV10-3 CAISIGGPQETQYF TGTGCCATCAGCATAGGGGGTCCACAAGAGACCCAGTACTTC
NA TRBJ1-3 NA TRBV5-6 CASSWPGTSGNTIYF TGTGCCAGCAGCTGGCCCGGGACTTCAGGAAACACCATATATTTT
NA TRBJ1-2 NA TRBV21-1 CASSYGQGSKRVYGYTF TGTGCCAGCAGTTACGGACAGGGGTCGAAAAGGGTCTATGGCTACACCTTC
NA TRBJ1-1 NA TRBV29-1 CSVEAGRQAFF TGCAGCGTTGAGGCGGGACGACAAGCTTTCTTT
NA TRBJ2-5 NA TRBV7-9 CASSSYWAEETQYF TGTGCCAGCAGCTCATACTGGGCCGAAGAGACCCAGTACTTC
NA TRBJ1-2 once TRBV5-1 CASSARTANYGYTF TGCGCCAGCAGCGCCCGGACAGCCAACTATGGCTACACCTTC
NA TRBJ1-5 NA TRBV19 CASSIRSGNQPQHF TGTGCCAGTAGTATACGTAGTGGCAATCAGCCCCAGCATTTT
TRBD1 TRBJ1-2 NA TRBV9 CASSTGTAFDGYTF TGTGCCAGCAGCACCGGGACAGCTTTCGATGGCTACACCTTC
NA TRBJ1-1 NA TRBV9 CASSAHGGNTEAFF TGTGCCAGCAGCGCCCACGGGGGGAACACTGAAGCTTTCTTT
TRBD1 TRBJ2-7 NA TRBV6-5 CASSYSRTGGWYEQYF TGTGCCAGCAGTTACTCCCGGACAGGGGGCTGGTACGAGCAGTACTTC
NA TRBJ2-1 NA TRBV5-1 CASTPSGDNEQFF TGCGCCAGCACCCCCTCGGGGGACAATGAGCAGTTCTTC
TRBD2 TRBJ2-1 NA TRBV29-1 CSVEDLSGGTSYNEQFF TGCAGCGTTGAAGATCTTAGCGGGGGGACGTCGTACAATGAGCAGTTCTTC
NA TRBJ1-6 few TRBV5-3 CARSLEGEPRDPPLHF TGTGCCAGAAGCTTGGAGGGGGAACCTCGAGATCCACCCCTCCACTTT
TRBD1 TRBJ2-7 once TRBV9 CASSQGDRGYEQYF TGTGCCAGCAGCCAAGGGGACAGGGGCTACGAGCAGTACTTC